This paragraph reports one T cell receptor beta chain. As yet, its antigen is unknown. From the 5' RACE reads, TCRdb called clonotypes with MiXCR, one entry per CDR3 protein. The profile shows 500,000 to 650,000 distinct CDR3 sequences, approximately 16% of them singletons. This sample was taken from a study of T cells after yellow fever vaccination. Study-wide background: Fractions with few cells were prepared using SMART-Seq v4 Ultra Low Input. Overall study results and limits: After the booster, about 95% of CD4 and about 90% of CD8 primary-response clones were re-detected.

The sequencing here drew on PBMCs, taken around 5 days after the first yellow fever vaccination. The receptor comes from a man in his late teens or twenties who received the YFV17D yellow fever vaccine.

The CDR3 region is CASSLMGGGATDTQYF. CDR3 sequence (DNA): TGCGCCAGCAGCTTGATGGGCGGGGGGGCTACAGATACGCAGTATTTT. The chain couples TRBV5-1 to TRBJ2-3; 9 bases line up with TRBD2. Germline loops: CDR1 SGHRS, CDR2 YFSETQ. The CDR3 length is 16 residues. Trimming took 1 base from V and 3 from J; bases not matched to a gene: 6.